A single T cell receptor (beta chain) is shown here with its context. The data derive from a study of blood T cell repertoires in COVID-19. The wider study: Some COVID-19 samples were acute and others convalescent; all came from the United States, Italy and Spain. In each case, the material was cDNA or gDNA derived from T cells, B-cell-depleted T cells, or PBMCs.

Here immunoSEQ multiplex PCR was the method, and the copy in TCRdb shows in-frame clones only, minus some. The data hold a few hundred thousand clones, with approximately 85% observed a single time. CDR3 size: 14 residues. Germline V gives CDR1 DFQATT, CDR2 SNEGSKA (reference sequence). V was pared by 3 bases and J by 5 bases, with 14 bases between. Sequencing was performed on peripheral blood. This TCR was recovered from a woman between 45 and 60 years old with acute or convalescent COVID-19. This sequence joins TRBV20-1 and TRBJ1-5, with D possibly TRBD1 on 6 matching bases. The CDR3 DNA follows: TGCAGTGCTAGTTCCAGGGGATTCGATCAGCCCCAGCATTTT. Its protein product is CSASSRGFDQPQHF.